This T cell receptor (beta chain) was captured by sequencing in a study of CD8 T cells in Susac syndrome. Treatment-naive patients with stable or active relapsing-remitting disease served as multiple sclerosis controls. cDNA came from about 0.5 to 1 ug RNA primed by random hexamers. TCRdb re-analysed the immunoSEQ multiplex PCR reads in MiXCR, keeping a single row per CDR3 protein. There are about 250,000 distinct CDR3 sequences in the sample; 90% to 95% occur only once, and roughly 0.072% lies in the top ten. Trimming took 2 bases from V and 2 from J, leaving 9 bases between them. The length of the CDR3 is 14 residues. The V gene's germline CDR1 is MNHEY and CDR2 SVGAGI.

The chain has TRBV6-5 and TRBJ1-2, with D perhaps matching TRBD1 (6 bases). This sequence originates from a human donor with multiple sclerosis. Sequenced material: CD4+ T cells from PBMCs. This CDR3 is CASSYTDSNYGYTF. CDR3 sequence (DNA): TGTGCCAGCAGTTACACGGACAGCAACTATGGCTACACCTTC.